This TCR beta chain was sequenced during a study of regulatory T cells in long-lasting Graves disease. The CDR3 contains 14 residues. V trimming: 4 bases; J trimming: 5 bases; junction bases outside the gene matches: 7. CDR1 is SQVTM, CDR2 ANQGSEA, per germline. Building the TCR beta libraries relied on iRepertoire HTBI primers, and CDR3 regions underwent Arm-PCR. Each CDR3 protein gets one entry after TCRdb re-called the multiplex PCR reads with MiXCR. This sample has 350,000 to 450,000 distinct CDR3 sequences, with about an eighth found just once. Described time point: newly diagnosed GD, antithyroid drugs for less than 3 months. From PBMCs, RNA was extracted and then used to make the TCR library. This clonotype was seen many times. Its antigen remains unknown. Findings of the study overall: New patients shared roughly 980 public clonotypes, fewer than the approximately 3,000 shared by persistent patients. Under persistent disease, TRBV28, TRBJ1-2 and TRBJ2-5 were used preferentially.

Another study also made use of these data, one on T cells in Graves' hyperthyroidism and ophthalmopathy. From that study: The TCR CDR3 first-round RT-PCR relied on the HTBI primer set.

Here the sequenced sample was peripheral blood mononuclear cells (PBMCs), taken at new diagnosis, from a patient treated with antithyroid drugs. This TCR was sampled from a woman under 30 with Graves disease. The chain has TRBV29-1 and TRBJ1-4; 7 bases are a match to TRBD1. Here the CDR3 reads CSVGRTGPNEKLFF. CDR3 coding DNA: TGCAGCGTTGGGCGGACAGGACCGAATGAAAAACTGTTTTTT.